The 20 T cell receptor beta chains listed next were all sequenced from one sample in a study of technical replicates of blood from several donors. Clones were read by immunoSEQ multiplex PCR, and TCRdb kept only the in-frame ones, dropping some. Counted here are tens of thousands of clones, approximately 91% occurring once; the ten biggest clones make up approximately 4.6%. Sequencing was performed on PBMCs. The receptors were gathered from a human donor in good health. Some clones in this sample may be carry-over from other donors' samples.

The CDR3 DNA is TGCAGCGTTGAACAGCAAGAGACCCAGTACTTC. Translation gives CSVEQQETQYF. The chain carries TRBV29-1 and TRBJ2-5, with D unresolved. This CDR3 comprises 11 residues. CDR1 and CDR2 from the germline V gene are SQVTM and ANQGSEA. Between the trimmed V and J ends, which lost 2 bases and 2 bases, there was a span of 3 bases.

The chain has TRBV10-3 and TRBJ1-1, with TRBD1 matching 8 bases. Germline CDR1 and CDR2: ENHRY and SYGVKD. CDR3 size: 16 residues. The V segment lost 11 bases and the J segment 3 bases; nucleotides outside the gene matches: 17. CDR3 amino acids: CASQEIIMTGDTEAFF. The CDR3 DNA reads TGTGCCTCACAAGAAATTATTATGACAGGGGACACTGAAGCTTTCTTT.

This rearrangement joins TRBV4-3 to TRBJ2-6; 8 bases line up with TRBD1. The V gene's germline CDR1 is LGHNA and CDR2 YSLEER. The CDR3 extends over 19 amino acids. Trimming removed 0 bases from V and 2 bases from J; junction bases left unmatched: 9. CDR3 amino acids: CASSQDLVRTGTGANVLTF. In DNA form, the CDR3 reads TGCGCCAGCAGCCAAGATTTAGTAAGGACAGGGACTGGGGCCAACGTCCTGACTTTC.

V usage is TRBV7-2 and J usage is TRBJ2-3; possibly TRBD1 for D (5 bases). With 4 bases removed from V and 2 bases from J, the gap between germline ends came to 16 bases. CDR3 length: 16 residues. From germline, CDR1 is SGHTA and CDR2 FQGNSA. CDR3 amino acids: CASSSNPGYLTDTQYF. CDR3 sequence (DNA): TGTGCCAGCAGCTCCAACCCAGGGTACCTCACAGATACGCAGTATTTT.

This clone showed up many times. The chain carries TRBV5-1 and TRBJ2-6, with D possibly TRBD2 on 6 matching bases. Trimming left V 0 bases short and J 0 bases short, with 10 bases between. This CDR3 region has 17 residues. Germline CDR1 reads SGHRS; CDR2 reads YFSETQ. This chain's CDR3 is CASSLVTRDSGANVLTF. Written as DNA, the CDR3 is TGCGCCAGCAGCTTGGTCACGCGGGACTCTGGGGCCAACGTCCTGACTTTC.

The chain joins TRBV25-1 to TRBJ2-2; the D gene is possibly TRBD1 (6 bases). V lost 6 bases and J lost 1, with 15 bases in between. Germline CDR1 reads MGHDK; CDR2 reads SYGVNS. CDR3 length equals 16 residues. CDR3 amino acids: CASSTTGRGNTGELFF. DNA of the CDR3: TGTGCCAGCAGCACGACCGGCAGGGGGAACACCGGGGAGCTGTTTTTT.

The V call is TRBV6-1, the J call TRBJ1-2; TRBD1 might be the D (6 bases). This CDR3 is built from 14 residues. V was cut by 6 bases and J by 5 bases, with 16 bases left in between. From germline, CDR1 is MNHNS and CDR2 SASEGT. The CDR3 DNA follows: TGTGCCAGCAGAGACACGAGGACAGCGTATGGCTACACCTTC. Its protein product is CASRDTRTAYGYTF.

The chain combines TRBV11-1 with TRBJ1-4, with 9 bases aligning to TRBD1. J was trimmed by 3 bases and V by 5 bases; bases with no gene match: 4. Germline assignment: CDR1 SGHAT and CDR2 FQDESV (reference sequence). The CDR3 length is 15 residues. The CDR3 protein is CASSRTGAANEKLFF. The CDR3 coding sequence is TGTGCCAGCAGCAGGACAGGGGCTGCTAATGAAAAACTGTTTTTT.

The chain links TRBV10-3 to TRBJ2-3; possible D gene TRBD2, 6 bases. This CDR3 is built from 14 residues. The germline CDR1 and CDR2 sequences are ENHRY and SYGVKD. The ends were cut back, 3 bases at V and 4 bases at J, with 11 bases in the middle. The CDR3 sequence: CAISEGPGADTQYF. CDR3 nucleotides: TGTGCCATCAGTGAAGGACCGGGGGCAGATACGCAGTATTTT.

V is TRBV7-8 and J is TRBJ2-5, with D tentatively TRBD2 (6 bases). CDR3 length: 14 residues. The V end lost 5 bases, the J end lost 1 base, and 11 bases lay between the germline ends. Germline V gene data show CDR1 as SGHVS and CDR2 as FQNEAQ. The CDR3 loop is CASSPRGFQETQYF. The CDR3 coding sequence is TGTGCCAGCAGCCCCCGGGGGTTCCAAGAGACCCAGTACTTC.

The rearrangement joins TRBV30 to TRBJ2-1; D may be TRBD2 (5 bases). With 7 bases removed from V and 12 bases from J, the gap between germline ends came to 25 bases. This CDR3 has 14 residues. Germline-derived CDR1 and CDR2 are GTSNPN and SVGIG (reference sequence). The CDR3 bases are TGTGCCTCCTCAGGCAGGCGGGCCTTTCGGGCGCAGTTCTTC. This sequence encodes CASSGRRAFRAQFF. The whole variable domain, remainder taken from reference TRBV30 and TRBJ2-1, is SQTIHQWPATLVQPVGSPLSLECTVEGTSNPNLYWYRQAAGRGLQLLFYSVGIGQISSEVPQNLSASRPQDRQFILSSKKLLLSDSGFYLCASSGRRAFRAQFFGPGTRLTVL.

A single count supports this clone. CDR3 in amino acids: CAHGSGSASDTQYF. The DNA for the CDR3 is TGTGCCCACGGTAGCGGGAGCGCTTCAGATACGCAGTATTTT. The chain uses TRBV30 and TRBJ2-3; 9 nucleotides agree with TRBD2. V lost 8 bases to trimming and J lost 4 bases; unmatched junction nucleotides: 10. The CDR3 sequence is 14 residues long. Germline lookup yields CDR1 GTSNPN and CDR2 SVGIG (reference sequence).

The chain carries TRBV18 and TRBJ1-1, with a possible D match to TRBD1 (6 bases). Germline loops: CDR1 KGHSH, CDR2 LQKENI. With 6 bases removed from V and 11 bases from J, the gap between germline ends came to 16 bases. The CDR3 spans 12 residues. CDR3: CASSARAGEAFF. The CDR3 DNA reads TGTGCCAGCTCCGCACGGGCAGGGGAGGCTTTCTTT.

The rearrangement links TRBV11-3 to TRBJ2-1; D not resolved. V lost 1 base and J 1 base, leaving 5 bases between the germline ends. CDR3 length: 14 amino acids. Germline V gene sequence: CDR1 SGHNT, CDR2 YENEEA. This CDR3 reads CASSLGGSYNEQFF. CDR3 DNA: TGTGCCAGCAGCTTAGGCGGATCCTACAATGAGCAGTTCTTC.

The V and J genes are TRBV30 and TRBJ2-2; D possibly corresponds to TRBD1 (6 bases). Germline V lookup: CDR1 GTSNPN, CDR2 SVGIG (reference sequence). The CDR3 totals 15 residues. V shed 4 bases and J shed 5 bases, with 17 bases lying between them. CDR3 nucleotides: TGTGCCTGGAATAGACAGGTTAAGAGGACCGGGGAGCTGTTTTTT. Protein: CAWNRQVKRTGELFF.

This sequence joins TRBV7-9 and TRBJ1-1; 7 bases match TRBD1. The CDR3 is 16 amino acids. Germline V gene sequence: CDR1 SEHNR, CDR2 FQNEAQ (reference sequence). Losses at the gene ends were 3 bases for V and 5 bases for J; bases not matched to a gene: 12. This CDR3 reads CASSFGVQGRGTEAFF. CDR3 bases: TGTGCCAGCAGCTTTGGGGTACAGGGGAGAGGAACTGAAGCTTTCTTT. Complete variable domain (other parts from reference TRBV7-9 and TRBJ1-1): DTGVSQNPRHKITKRGQNVTFRCDPISEHNRLYWYRQTLGQGPEFLTYFQNEAQLEKSRLLSDRFSAERPKGSFSTLEIQRTEQGDSAMYLCASSFGVQGRGTEAFFGQGTRLTVV.

This chain uses TRBV9 with TRBJ2-2; 13 nucleotides align to TRBD2. CDR1 and CDR2 (germline): SGDLS, YYNGEE. This CDR3 has 15 residues. Germline trimming cut 1 base from V and 8 bases from J; bases unmatched to any gene: 2. CDR3 nucleotides: TGTGCCAGCAGCGTAACTAGCGGGGGGGCAGGGGAGCTGTTTTTT. Protein: CASSVTSGGAGELFF.

The chain joins TRBV5-8 to TRBJ1-3; TRBD1 aligns across 8 bases. Germline V gene lookup returns CDR1 SGHTS and CDR2 YDEGEE. The CDR3 sequence is 15 residues long. The J segment lost 4 bases and the V segment lost 3 bases, leaving 6 bases of the junction unmatched. Here the CDR3 DNA reads TGTGCCAGCAGCTGGGACAGGCGGATGGGAAACACCATATATTTT. Translating gives CASSWDRRMGNTIYF.

This clone has only one observation. The rearrangement joins TRBV9 to TRBJ2-1; D is possibly TRBD2 (5 bases). Per the germline V gene, CDR1 is SGDLS and CDR2 is YYNGEE. This CDR3 comprises 13 residues. V was cut by 1 base and J by 9 bases, with 11 bases left in between. DNA of the CDR3: TGTGCCAGCAGCGTAATGGAGGCTAGTGAGCAGTTCTTC. Protein product: CASSVMEASEQFF.

The chain couples TRBV20-1 to TRBJ2-1; maybe TRBD2 (6 bases). Germline CDR1 is DFQATT and CDR2 is SNEGSKA (reference sequence). Trimming removed 6 bases from V and 10 bases from J, with 13 bases in between. The CDR3 consists of 11 residues. CDR3 loop: CSAIPGGEQFF. In DNA form, the CDR3 reads TGCAGTGCAATACCTGGGGGGGAGCAGTTCTTC.